The present T cell receptor beta chain was sequenced within a study of T cell clusters in autoimmune cytopenias. On the study more broadly: The median distinct TRB clonotype count was a few thousand per sample, from a median roughly 51,000 reads. Broader study findings: Healthy donors had almost three-fold more exclusive TRB clusters than active autoimmune hepatitis patients.

Its frequency marks this clonotype as medium-sized. What it recognizes is unknown. This CDR3 comprises 15 residues. CDR1 is SEHNR, CDR2 FQNEAQ, per germline (reference sequence). Multiplex touch-down PCR amplified TRB using TRB-A and TRB-B pools in one tube. One entry per CDR3 protein, without DNA, is what TCRdb gives after re-calling the multiplex PCR reads. This sample's clone table lists a few thousand distinct CDR3 sequences. TRB amplification used 250 ng of peripheral blood genomic DNA. V is TRBV7-9 and J is TRBJ2-5. The TCR was taken from a human donor with an autoimmune cytopenia or autoimmune hepatitis (not recorded which). Sequencing input: peripheral blood. This chain's CDR3 is CASSLDVGSQETQYF.